These T cell receptor beta chains were read from a single sample in a study of T cells in Graves' hyperthyroidism and ophthalmopathy. From the multiplex PCR reads, TCRdb called clonotypes with MiXCR, one entry per CDR3 protein. The sample records roughly 660,000 distinct CDR3 sequences, 17% being singletons. Input material: blood. The receptors stem from a man in his fifties with Graves' hyperthyroidism. Each CDR3 is given with its conserved first and last residue. Each record gives: clone size, D gene, V gene, J gene, CDR3 protein, CDR3 DNA. A D gene is named only where the DNA matches it firmly. Some rows mark clone size as missing; the rest say once, few, many or name a class of expanded clone.

>few|NA|TRBV5-8|TRBJ1-5
CASSRILQDGQPQHF
TGTGCCAGCAGCCGCATCTTGCAGGACGGGCAGCCCCAGCATTTT
>NA|TRBD1|TRBV20-1|TRBJ2-7
CSARSGQVSYEQYF
TGCAGTGCTAGGTCGGGACAGGTCTCCTACGAGCAGTACTTC
>many|NA|TRBV28|TRBJ1-5
CAGGGSNQPQHF
TGTGCCGGAGGCGGTAGCAATCAGCCCCAGCATTTT
>NA|TRBD1|TRBV5-5|TRBJ1-4
CASSLRGQAMPTNEKLFF
TGTGCCAGCAGCTTGAGGGGACAGGCCATGCCAACTAATGAAAAACTGTTTTTT
>NA|TRBD1|TRBV6-1|TRBJ2-2
CASNTHLLFGQGANTGELFF
TGTGCCAGCAACACTCATTTATTATTCGGACAGGGGGCTAACACCGGGGAGCTGTTTTTT
>many|NA|TRBV11-2|TRBJ2-7
CASSLSLAATYEQYF
TGTGCCAGCAGCTTAAGTCTAGCAGCGACCTACGAGCAGTACTTC
>many|NA|TRBV10-3|TRBJ2-7
CAISDLGLVYDEQYF
TGTGCCATCAGTGACCTTGGACTGGTTTATGACGAGCAGTACTTC
>few|NA|TRBV30|TRBJ2-7
CAWAHGGVYEQYF
TGTGCCTGGGCCCACGGGGGAGTATACGAGCAGTACTTC
>many|NA|TRBV28|TRBJ2-7
CASSLVGSYEQYF
TGTGCCAGCAGCTTAGTCGGGTCCTACGAGCAGTACTTC
>few|NA|TRBV18|TRBJ1-3
CASSPGDSFSGNTIYF
TGTGCCAGCTCACCAGGGGACTCCTTCTCTGGAAACACCATATATTTT
>few|NA|TRBV5-4|TRBJ2-7
CASSLAGGDREQYF
TGTGCCAGCAGCTTGGCCGGAGGGGATCGCGAGCAGTACTTC
>NA|NA|TRBV6-1|TRBJ2-7
CASSERQRPPYEQYF
TGTGCCAGCAGTGAACGGCAGCGCCCCCCCTACGAGCAGTACTTC
>many|NA|TRBV30|TRBJ1-1
CAFRDPNTEAFF
TGTGCCTTCCGGGACCCAAACACTGAAGCTTTCTTT
>few|TRBD2|TRBV7-6|TRBJ2-1
CASGLAGSSYNEQFF
TGTGCCAGCGGACTAGCGGGCAGCTCCTACAATGAGCAGTTCTTC
>NA|TRBD2|TRBV20-1|TRBJ2-5
CSAGTSGSPRETQYF
TGCAGTGCTGGCACTAGCGGGAGTCCACGGGAGACCCAGTACTTC
>NA|NA|TRBV28|TRBJ1-5
CASSFTGLASNQPQHF
TGTGCCAGCAGTTTTACAGGACTTGCGAGCAATCAGCCCCAGCATTTT
>NA|NA|TRBV12-3/TRBV12-4|TRBJ2-3
CASSLDGAVGDTQYF
TGTGCCAGCAGTTTGGATGGGGCGGTCGGAGATACGCAGTATTTT
>few|NA|TRBV29-1|TRBJ2-7
CSVVYQGYYEQYF
TGCAGCGTTGTGTATCAGGGTTACTACGAGCAGTACTTC
>many|NA|TRBV29-1|TRBJ1-1
CSVNQKRDSWAFF
TGCAGCGTTAATCAGAAGAGGGATTCTTGGGCTTTCTTT
>NA|TRBD1|TRBV3-1|TRBJ2-7
CASSPGTGGREQYF
TGTGCCAGCAGTCCCGGGACAGGGGGACGGGAGCAGTACTTC
>few|NA|TRBV3-1|TRBJ2-2
CASSVRPGELFF
TGTGCCAGCAGCGTACGTCCCGGGGAGCTGTTTTTT
>NA|NA|TRBV6-1|TRBJ1-6
CASSQQQSMTVNSPLHF
TGCGCCAGCAGCCAACAGCAAAGTATGACAGTGAATTCACCCCTCCACTTT
>few|NA|TRBV6-2/TRBV6-3|TRBJ2-3
CASSYGTAGSTDTQYF
TGTGCCAGCAGTTACGGGACTGCGGGATCCACAGATACGCAGTATTTT
>few|NA|TRBV7-3|TRBJ2-1
CASSSGLTGEQFF
TGTGCCAGCAGCTCGGGACTGACCGGTGAGCAGTTCTTC
>NA|TRBD2|TRBV7-9|TRBJ2-7
CASIGGSGRSYEQYF
TGTGCCAGCATCGGGGGTAGCGGGAGGTCCTACGAGCAGTACTTC
>few|NA|TRBV6-1|TRBJ2-5
CASSERAGGETQYF
TGTGCCAGCAGTGAACGGGCAGGGGGGGAGACCCAGTACTTC
>NA|TRBD2|TRBV9|TRBJ2-1
CASSVGTSGTYNEQFF
TGTGCCAGCAGCGTCGGGACTAGCGGCACCTACAATGAGCAGTTCTTC
>NA|TRBD2|TRBV6-5|TRBJ2-1
CASSYRSSGRSYNEQFF
TGTGCCAGCAGTTACAGATCCAGCGGGAGGTCCTACAATGAGCAGTTCTTC
>NA|TRBD1|TRBV28|TRBJ2-5
CASSIGQGAQETQYF
TGTGCCAGCAGTATCGGACAGGGCGCCCAAGAGACCCAGTACTTC
>many|NA|TRBV2|TRBJ1-1
CASGQLGGINTEAFF
TGTGCCAGCGGGCAGCTGGGGGGCATTAACACTGAAGCTTTCTTT
>many|TRBD1|TRBV10-3|TRBJ1-2
CAISQGQGNYGYTF
TGTGCCATCAGCCAGGGACAGGGGAACTATGGCTACACCTTC
>many|NA|TRBV11-2|TRBJ2-7
CASSLIRAYEQYF
TGTGCCAGCAGCTTAATCAGAGCCTACGAGCAGTACTTC
>many|TRBD2|TRBV3-1|TRBJ2-3
CASSQRITSGSRTDTQYF
TGTGCCAGCAGCCAACGTATAACTAGCGGGAGTAGGACAGATACGCAGTATTTT
>NA|NA|TRBV20-1|TRBJ2-2
CSAKREWGGELFF
TGCAGTGCTAAGAGGGAGTGGGGCGGGGAGCTGTTTTTT
>many|NA|TRBV27|TRBJ1-1
CASSFTGKVNTEAFF
TGTGCCAGCAGTTTCACAGGGAAGGTGAACACTGAAGCTTTCTTT
>NA|NA|TRBV6-1|TRBJ1-2
CASNPGRVTLANYGYTF
TGTGCCAGCAATCCCGGCAGGGTGACTTTAGCTAACTATGGCTACACCTTC
>NA|NA|TRBV7-9|TRBJ1-5
CASSGWDGSNQPQHF
TGTGCCAGCAGCGGATGGGACGGTAGCAATCAGCCCCAGCATTTT
>NA|TRBD2|TRBV4-3|TRBJ2-5
CASSPRWLAGRQETQYF
TGCGCCAGCAGCCCAAGGTGGCTAGCGGGACGCCAAGAGACCCAGTACTTC
>many|NA|TRBV7-2|TRBJ2-7
CASSLGGEVPYEQYF
TGTGCCAGCAGCTTAGGAGGGGAAGTACCCTACGAGCAGTACTTC
>many|NA|TRBV28|TRBJ1-2
CASSLGGDGHNYGYTF
TGTGCCAGCAGTTTAGGGGGCGATGGTCATAACTATGGCTACACCTTC
>few|NA|TRBV6-1|TRBJ2-1
CASSSQDYWSSYNEQFF
TGTGCCAGCAGTTCCCAGGATTACTGGAGCTCCTACAATGAGCAGTTCTTC
>many|NA|TRBV7-2|TRBJ1-1
CASSFGSANTEAFF
TGTGCCAGCAGCTTTGGTTCGGCGAACACTGAAGCTTTCTTT
>many|TRBD2|TRBV2|TRBJ2-1
CASTSGRAYNEQFF
TGTGCCAGCACTAGCGGGAGGGCTTACAATGAGCAGTTCTTC
>few|NA|TRBV7-9|TRBJ2-1
CAESLGSGHYNEQFF
TGTGCCGAATCTTTAGGGAGCGGACACTACAATGAGCAGTTCTTC
>NA|NA|TRBV24-1|TRBJ2-3
CATSDSGTRESTDTQYF
TGTGCCACCAGTGACTCCGGGACTCGCGAATCCACAGATACGCAGTATTTT
>many|NA|TRBV2|TRBJ1-4
CATHPGPHNEKLFF
TGTGCCACCCACCCGGGGCCCCACAATGAAAAACTGTTTTTT
>NA|TRBD1|TRBV18|TRBJ1-1
CASSPARGLTEAFF
TGTGCCAGCTCACCCGCCAGGGGGCTAACTGAAGCTTTCTTT
>NA|NA|TRBV20-1|TRBJ2-1
CSAAGYEQFF
TGCAGTGCAGCAGGGTATGAGCAGTTCTTC
>few|NA|TRBV20-1|TRBJ1-2
CSAPDNVFLRGGYTF
TGCAGTGCGCCGGACAACGTATTTCTCCGAGGGGGCTACACCTTC
>many|NA|TRBV2|TRBJ1-5
CASRLDLGNQPQHF
TGTGCCAGCAGGCTCGACCTTGGCAATCAGCCCCAGCATTTT
>NA|TRBD2|TRBV7-8|TRBJ2-1
CASSFPTSGRADGSGNEQFF
TGTGCCAGCAGCTTCCCGACTAGCGGGAGGGCAGATGGAAGTGGGAATGAGCAGTTCTTC
>many|NA|TRBV7-2|TRBJ2-7
CASSLFPIAGGEQYF
TGTGCCAGCAGCTTATTCCCAATAGCTGGGGGCGAGCAGTACTTC
>many|NA|TRBV7-9|TRBJ2-5
CASRATKGDQYF
TGTGCCAGCAGGGCAACGAAGGGGGACCAGTACTTC
>many|NA|TRBV2|TRBJ1-1
CASARGVGNTEAFF
TGTGCCAGCGCCCGGGGGGTTGGGAACACTGAAGCTTTCTTT
>once|NA|TRBV12-3/TRBV12-4|TRBJ2-2
CASLRNTGELFF
TGTGCCAGTCTCCGGAACACCGGGGAGCTGTTTTTT
>few|NA|TRBV20-1|TRBJ1-4
CSASRIRGEKLFF
TGCAGTGCTAGCCGAATTAGAGGTGAAAAACTGTTTTTT
>many|NA|TRBV28|TRBJ1-1
CASKMTGRMNTEAFF
TGTGCCAGCAAAATGACAGGACGTATGAACACTGAAGCTTTCTTT
>many|NA|TRBV12-3/TRBV12-4|TRBJ2-1
CASSLKGGPKGEQFF
TGTGCCAGCAGTTTAAAAGGGGGTCCTAAGGGTGAGCAGTTCTTC
>few|TRBD1|TRBV6-1|TRBJ1-2
CASRPGTESYGYTF
TGTGCCAGCAGACCCGGGACAGAAAGCTATGGCTACACCTTC